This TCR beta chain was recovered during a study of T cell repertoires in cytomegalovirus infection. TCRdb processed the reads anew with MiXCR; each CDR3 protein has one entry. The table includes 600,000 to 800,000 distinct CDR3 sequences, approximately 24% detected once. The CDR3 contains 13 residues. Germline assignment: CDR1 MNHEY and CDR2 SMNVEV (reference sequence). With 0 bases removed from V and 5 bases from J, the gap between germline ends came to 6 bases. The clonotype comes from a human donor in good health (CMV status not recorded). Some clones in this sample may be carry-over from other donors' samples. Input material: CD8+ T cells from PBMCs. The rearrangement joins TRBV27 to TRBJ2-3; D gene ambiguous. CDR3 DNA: TGTGCCAGCAGTTTATCGGGTGGAGATACGCAGTATTTT. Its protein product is CASSLSGGDTQYF.